This T cell receptor (beta chain) was identified during a study of blood T cell repertoires in COVID-19. Study-wide context: Collection of acute and convalescent COVID-19 samples took place in the United States, Italy and Spain. Sources were T cells, B-cell-depleted T cells, or PBMCs; the material itself was cDNA or gDNA.

Seattle's enrolled individuals joined amid active infection and were then monitored longitudinally. Under the authors' procedure: Reference gene primer amplification gave estimated nucleated cell counts. The protocol was immunoSEQ multiplex PCR, while the TCRdb copy is restricted to in-frame clones and leaves out a portion. That table supplies the V and J calls and clone size; D and trimming were determined from the DNA. The data contain 55,000 to 75,000 clones, 80% to 85% of them singletons. This sequence originates from a man in his 60s with COVID-19, enrolled during active disease. The sequencing input was peripheral blood.

The CDR3 spells CASRSDSYEQYF. The CDR3 region has the DNA TGTGCCAGCAGATCAGACAGCTACGAGCAGTACTTC. The chain couples TRBV6-5 to TRBJ2-7; maybe TRBD1 (5 bases). The V gene lost 6 bases and the J gene lost 3 bases, with 9 bases spanning the gap. The CDR3 is 12 residues long. Germline loops: CDR1 MNHEY, CDR2 SVGAGI.